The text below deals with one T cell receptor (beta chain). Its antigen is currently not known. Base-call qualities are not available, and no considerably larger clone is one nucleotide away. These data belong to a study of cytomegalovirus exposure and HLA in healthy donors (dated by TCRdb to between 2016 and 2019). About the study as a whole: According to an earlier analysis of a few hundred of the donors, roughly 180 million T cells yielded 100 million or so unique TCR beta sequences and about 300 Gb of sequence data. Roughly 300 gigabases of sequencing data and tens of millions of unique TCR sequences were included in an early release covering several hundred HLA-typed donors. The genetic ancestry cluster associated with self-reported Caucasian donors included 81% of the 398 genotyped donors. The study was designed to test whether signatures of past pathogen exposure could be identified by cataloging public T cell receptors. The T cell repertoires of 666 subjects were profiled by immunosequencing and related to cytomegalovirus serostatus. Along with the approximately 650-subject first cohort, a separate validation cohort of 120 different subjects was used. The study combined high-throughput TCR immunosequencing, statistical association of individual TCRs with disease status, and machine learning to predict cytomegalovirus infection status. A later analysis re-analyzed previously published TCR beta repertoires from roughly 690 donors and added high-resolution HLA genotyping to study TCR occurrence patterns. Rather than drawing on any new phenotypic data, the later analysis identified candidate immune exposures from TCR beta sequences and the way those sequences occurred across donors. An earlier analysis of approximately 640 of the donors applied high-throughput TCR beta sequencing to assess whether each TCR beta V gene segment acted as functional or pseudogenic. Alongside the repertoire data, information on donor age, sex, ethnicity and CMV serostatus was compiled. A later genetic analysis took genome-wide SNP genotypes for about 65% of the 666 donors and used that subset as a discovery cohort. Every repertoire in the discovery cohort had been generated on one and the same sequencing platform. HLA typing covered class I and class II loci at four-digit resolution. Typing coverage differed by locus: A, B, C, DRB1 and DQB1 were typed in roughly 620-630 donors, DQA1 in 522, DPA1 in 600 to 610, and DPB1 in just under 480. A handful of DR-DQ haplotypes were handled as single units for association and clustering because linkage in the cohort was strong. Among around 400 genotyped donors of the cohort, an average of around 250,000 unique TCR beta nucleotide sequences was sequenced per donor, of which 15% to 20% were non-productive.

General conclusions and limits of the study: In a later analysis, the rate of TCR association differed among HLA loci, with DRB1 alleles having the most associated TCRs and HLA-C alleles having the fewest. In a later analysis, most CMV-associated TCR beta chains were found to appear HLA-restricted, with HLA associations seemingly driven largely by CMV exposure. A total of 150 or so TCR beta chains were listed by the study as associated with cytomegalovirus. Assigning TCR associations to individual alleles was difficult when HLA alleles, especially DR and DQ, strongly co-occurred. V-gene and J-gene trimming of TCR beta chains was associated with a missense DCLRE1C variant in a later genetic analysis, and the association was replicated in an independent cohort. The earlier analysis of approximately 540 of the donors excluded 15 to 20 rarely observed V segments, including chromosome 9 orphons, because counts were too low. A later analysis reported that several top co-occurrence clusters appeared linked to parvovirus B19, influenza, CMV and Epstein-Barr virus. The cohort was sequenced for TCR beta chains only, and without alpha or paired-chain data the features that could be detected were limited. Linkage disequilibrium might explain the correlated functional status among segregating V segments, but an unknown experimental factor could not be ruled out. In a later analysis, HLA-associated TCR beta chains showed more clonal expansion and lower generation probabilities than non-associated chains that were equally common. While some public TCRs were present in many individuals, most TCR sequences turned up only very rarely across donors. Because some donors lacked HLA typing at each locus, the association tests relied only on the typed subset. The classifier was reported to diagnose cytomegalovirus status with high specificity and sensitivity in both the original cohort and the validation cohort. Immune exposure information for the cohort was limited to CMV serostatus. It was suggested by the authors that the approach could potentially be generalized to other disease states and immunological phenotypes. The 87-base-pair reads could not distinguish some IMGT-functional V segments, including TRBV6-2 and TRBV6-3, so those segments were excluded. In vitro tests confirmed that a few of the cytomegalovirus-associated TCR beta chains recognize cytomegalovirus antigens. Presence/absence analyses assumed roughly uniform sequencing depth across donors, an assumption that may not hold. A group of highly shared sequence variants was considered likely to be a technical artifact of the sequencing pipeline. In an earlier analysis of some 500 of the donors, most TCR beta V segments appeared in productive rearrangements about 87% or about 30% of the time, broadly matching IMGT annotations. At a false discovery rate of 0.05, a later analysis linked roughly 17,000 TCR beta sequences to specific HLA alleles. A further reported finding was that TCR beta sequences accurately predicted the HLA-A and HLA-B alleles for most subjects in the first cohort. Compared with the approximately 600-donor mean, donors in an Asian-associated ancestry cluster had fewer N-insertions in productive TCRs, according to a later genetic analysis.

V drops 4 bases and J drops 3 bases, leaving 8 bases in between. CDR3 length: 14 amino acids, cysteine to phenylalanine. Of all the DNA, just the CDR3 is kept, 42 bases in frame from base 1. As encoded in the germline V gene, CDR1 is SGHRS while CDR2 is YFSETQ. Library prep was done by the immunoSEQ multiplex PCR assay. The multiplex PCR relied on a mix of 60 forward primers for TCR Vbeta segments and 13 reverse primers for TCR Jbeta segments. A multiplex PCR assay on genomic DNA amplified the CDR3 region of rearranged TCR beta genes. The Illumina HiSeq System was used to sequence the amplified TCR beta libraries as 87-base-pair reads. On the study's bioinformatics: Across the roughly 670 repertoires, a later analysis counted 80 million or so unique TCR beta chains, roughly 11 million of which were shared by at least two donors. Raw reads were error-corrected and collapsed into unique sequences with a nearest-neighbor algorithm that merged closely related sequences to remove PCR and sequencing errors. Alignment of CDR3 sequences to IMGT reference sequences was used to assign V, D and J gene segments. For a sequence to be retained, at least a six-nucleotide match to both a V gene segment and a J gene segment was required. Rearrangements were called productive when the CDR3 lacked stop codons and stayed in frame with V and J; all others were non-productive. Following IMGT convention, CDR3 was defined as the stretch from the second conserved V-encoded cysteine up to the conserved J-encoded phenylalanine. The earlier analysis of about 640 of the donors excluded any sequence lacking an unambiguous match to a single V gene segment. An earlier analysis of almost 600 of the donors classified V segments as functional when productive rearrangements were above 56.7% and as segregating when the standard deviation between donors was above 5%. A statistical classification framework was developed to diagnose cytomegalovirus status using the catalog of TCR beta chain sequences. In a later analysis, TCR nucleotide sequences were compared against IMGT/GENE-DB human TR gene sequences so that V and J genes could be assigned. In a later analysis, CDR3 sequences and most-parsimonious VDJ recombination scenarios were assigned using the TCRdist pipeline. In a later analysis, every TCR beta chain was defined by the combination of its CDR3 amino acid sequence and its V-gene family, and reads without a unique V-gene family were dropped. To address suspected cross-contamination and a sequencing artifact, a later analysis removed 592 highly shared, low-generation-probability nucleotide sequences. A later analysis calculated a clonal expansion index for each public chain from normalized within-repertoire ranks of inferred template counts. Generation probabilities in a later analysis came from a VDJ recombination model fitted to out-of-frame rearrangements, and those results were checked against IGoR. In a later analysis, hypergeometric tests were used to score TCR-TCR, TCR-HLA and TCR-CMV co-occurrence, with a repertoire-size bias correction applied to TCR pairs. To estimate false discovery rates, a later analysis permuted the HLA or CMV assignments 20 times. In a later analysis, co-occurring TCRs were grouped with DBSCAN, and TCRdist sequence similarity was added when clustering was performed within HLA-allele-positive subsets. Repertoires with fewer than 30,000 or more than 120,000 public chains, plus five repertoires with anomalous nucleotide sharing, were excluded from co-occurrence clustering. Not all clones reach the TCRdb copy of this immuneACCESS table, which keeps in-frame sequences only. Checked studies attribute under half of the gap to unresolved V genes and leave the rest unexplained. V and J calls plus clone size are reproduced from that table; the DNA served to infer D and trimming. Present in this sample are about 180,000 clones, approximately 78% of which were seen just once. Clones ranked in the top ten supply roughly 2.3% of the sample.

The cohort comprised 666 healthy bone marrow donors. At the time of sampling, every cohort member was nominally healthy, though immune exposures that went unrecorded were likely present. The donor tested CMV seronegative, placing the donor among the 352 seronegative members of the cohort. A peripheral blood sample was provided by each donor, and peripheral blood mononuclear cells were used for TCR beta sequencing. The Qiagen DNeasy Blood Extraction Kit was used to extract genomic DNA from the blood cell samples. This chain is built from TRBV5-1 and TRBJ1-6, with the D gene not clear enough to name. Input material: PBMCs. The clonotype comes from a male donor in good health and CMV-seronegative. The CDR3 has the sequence CASSPDFYNSPLHF. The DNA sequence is TGCGCCAGCAGCCCGGACTTCTATAATTCACCCCTCCACTTT.